A selection of T cell receptor beta chains follows, all from one sample in a study of blood T cell repertoires in COVID-19. This table comes from immunoSEQ multiplex PCR, and its TCRdb copy is limited to in-frame clones, with some not included. The table has roughly 190,000 clones, about 88% seen once; the top ten hold around 25%. The source material was PBMCs or T cells enriched from blood (not recorded which). The receptors stem from a woman in her 40s in a cohort exposed to, infected with or recovered from COVID-19 (not recorded which). Both conserved end residues are part of each CDR3. The order of the fields is D gene, clone size, V gene, J gene, CDR3 length, CDR3 DNA, CDR3 protein. The D gene is left open where the match is weak. Clone size is not always given. Where it is, it says once, few, many or a class for expanded clones.

D gene: NA; clone size: NA; V gene: TRBV6-5; J gene: TRBJ2-7; CDR3 length: 13; CDR3 DNA: TGTGCCAGCAGTAATCCTGAGAACTACGAGCAGTACTTC; CDR3 protein: CASSNPENYEQYF
D gene: NA; clone size: NA; V gene: TRBV12-2; J gene: TRBJ2-1; CDR3 length: 19; CDR3 DNA: TGTGCAAGTCGCTTAAAGCGGTGGACTAGCTCCAAGCCAAACAATGAGCAGTTCTTC; CDR3 protein: CASRLKRWTSSKPNNEQFF
D gene: TRBD2; clone size: NA; V gene: TRBV19; J gene: TRBJ2-1; CDR3 length: 15; CDR3 DNA: TGTGCCAGTAGCTTACTAGCGGACTCTCCCAATGAGCAGTTCTTC; CDR3 protein: CASSLLADSPNEQFF
D gene: NA; clone size: NA; V gene: TRBV29-1; J gene: TRBJ2-1; CDR3 length: 13; CDR3 DNA: TGCAGCGTTCCGGAGATCCCCTACAATGAGCAGTTCTTC; CDR3 protein: CSVPEIPYNEQFF
D gene: TRBD1; clone size: few; V gene: TRBV28; J gene: TRBJ1-2; CDR3 length: 13; CDR3 DNA: TGTGCCACCCGGACAGGAACTAACTATGGCTACACCTTC; CDR3 protein: CATRTGTNYGYTF
D gene: NA; clone size: NA; V gene: TRBV5-5; J gene: TRBJ2-1; CDR3 length: 15; CDR3 DNA: TGTGCCAGCAGCTCCGTCTCGGGGGCCTACAATGAGCAGTTCTTC; CDR3 protein: CASSSVSGAYNEQFF
D gene: TRBD1; clone size: NA; V gene: TRBV19; J gene: TRBJ1-2; CDR3 length: 15; CDR3 DNA: TGTGCCAGTAGTCTACAGGGACAGAGAAGGTATGGCTACACCTTC; CDR3 protein: CASSLQGQRRYGYTF
D gene: NA; clone size: NA; V gene: TRBV29-1; J gene: TRBJ2-1; CDR3 length: 14; CDR3 DNA: TGCAGCGTCCCCGGTAGGGGGGGCCACAATGAGCAGTTCTTC; CDR3 protein: CSVPGRGGHNEQFF
D gene: NA; clone size: few; V gene: TRBV5-4; J gene: TRBJ1-2; CDR3 length: 14; CDR3 DNA: TGTGCCAGCAGCAACGGACAGAAAAACTATGGCTACACCTTC; CDR3 protein: CASSNGQKNYGYTF
D gene: TRBD2; clone size: NA; V gene: TRBV15; J gene: TRBJ2-5; CDR3 length: 16; CDR3 DNA: TGTGCCACCAGCAGACCGCGGGGGGGCCCCGGAGAGACCCAGTACTTC; CDR3 protein: CATSRPRGGPGETQYF